This paragraph reports one T cell receptor (beta chain). Its antigen is currently unknown. One base away lies a much larger clone, so this may be a sequencing read error. Since no conserved phenylalanine or tryptophan closes the CDR3, a read error is the likely cause. CDR3 length equals 14 residues. Germline assignment: CDR1 LNHDA and CDR2 SQIVND (reference sequence). Trimming removed 5 bases at V and 1 base at J, with 8 bases between. These data come from a study of T cells in Graves' hyperthyroidism and ophthalmopathy. Findings and limits, study-wide: Ophthalmopathy was told apart from stable hyperthyroidism by a 13 V-J model. Blood held most thyroid clonotypes expanded above 0.001 frequency.

The TCR beta CDR3 regions underwent amplification using RNA transcripts as the source. A first-round RT-PCR of the TCR CDR3 used the HTBI primer set. TCRdb re-called the multiplex PCR reads with MiXCR, one entry per CDR3 protein. The sample carries around 520,000 distinct CDR3 sequences, roughly a quarter recorded once. Duration under 3 months, a NOSPECS grade of at least 4, and a Clinical Activity Score of at least 3 characterized the ophthalmopathy patients. Extraction of PBMCs used 7.5 to 10 ml of fresh peripheral blood. Sequenced material: blood. The source of this sequence is a woman aged 25 to 45 with Graves' ophthalmopathy. The genes are TRBV19 and TRBJ2-2, with no clear D. The CDR3 loop reads CASSVAGNTGELFV. CDR3 DNA: TGTGCCAGTAGTGTGGCAGGGAACACCGGGGAGCTGTTTGTT.